This T cell receptor beta chain was found in a study of tumor and adjacent non-tumor tissue in lung cancer. Looking at the study overall: On average, productive TCRbeta reads reached about 4.17 million per sample. Regarding the study as a whole: Compared with tumor, normal lung showed significantly lower TCR diversity.

No cell sorting was done before RNA was extracted from the tissue. Newly diagnosed lung cancer patients had thoracic surgery in China, August–late 2014, without prior chemotherapy. Regarding this clonotype: Its cognate antigen is unknown. The junction departs from the called germline gene at one end, perhaps through a read error.

Three rounds of nested PCR, following a modified ARM-PCR protocol, produced the TCRbeta library. TCRdb re-called the multiplex PCR reads with MiXCR, one entry per CDR3 protein. The sample records roughly 120,000 distinct CDR3 sequences, roughly 80% being singletons. Germline CDR1 and CDR2: SGHRS and YFSETQ. There are 14 residues in the CDR3. The rearrangement uses TRBV5-1 and TRBJ2-2, with 8 positions matching TRBD1. This TCR was recovered from a woman in her sixties or seventies with non-small cell lung cancer. The source material was lung tumor tissue. The CDR3: CASSTGDTTGELVF. The DNA of the CDR3 is TGCGCCAGCTCGACAGGGGATACCACCGGGGAGCTGGTTTTT.